This TCR beta chain was sequenced during a study of blood T cell repertoires in COVID-19. Data came from immunoSEQ multiplex PCR; TCRdb stores just in-frame clones and leaves some out. The sample holds over 150,000 clones; roughly 78% are singletons and the top ten take under 2%. Trimming took 4 bases from V and 6 from J; bases not matched to a gene: 10. The CDR3 has 17 residues. Germline-derived CDR1 and CDR2 are MGHRA and YSYEKL. V is TRBV4-1 and J is TRBJ2-1; 12 bases align to TRBD2. Sequences were obtained from peripheral blood. The clonotype was recovered from a man at least 80 years old with acute or convalescent COVID-19. CDR3 in DNA: TGCGCCAGCAGCCCATTAGGACTAGCGGGGACGAGCAATGAGCAGTTCTTC. This gives the protein CASSPLGLAGTSNEQFF.